This TCR beta chain was profiled in a study of OX40 agonist ivuxolimab in advanced cancers. Study results and caveats: Some of the nonresponding patients also showed low levels of normalized T-cell clonal expansion. Compared with CD4+, CD8+ T cells on average had more expanded clones.

About this clone itself: Antigen unknown.

Produced via immunoSEQ multiplex PCR; TCRdb's table is partial and in-frame only. The sample consists of roughly 42,000 clones, 70% to 90% of them appearing once. This CDR3 contains 13 residues. The V and J ends lost 2 bases and 3 bases respectively, with 8 bases between them. Per germline, CDR1 SGHRS and CDR2 YFSETQ. The receptor comes from an adult with an advanced solid tumor such as melanoma, head and neck, liver or kidney cancer. This chain connects TRBV5-1 to TRBJ1-2; perhaps TRBD1 as D (5 bases). This specimen was CD4+ or CD8+ T cells sorted from blood, taken in a trial of the OX40 agonist ivuxolimab. The CDR3 region is CASSFRDYYGYTF. The CDR3 nucleotides are TGCGCCAGCAGCTTCCGGGACTACTATGGCTACACCTTC.